The 25 T cell receptor beta chains listed next were all sequenced from one sample in a study of graft-versus-host responses after intestinal transplantation. TCRdb's table, derived via immunoSEQ multiplex PCR, lists solely in-frame clones and lacks some. Of under 45,000 clones listed, about nine tenths were seen once; the top ten hold around 6.8%. The material was PBMCs, obtained 260 to 270 days after transplant. The source is a human patient who received an intestinal transplant, so some T cells may come from the graft donor.

V gene TRBV6-1 combines with J gene TRBJ2-2; no definite D call. The CDR3 length is 15 residues. The germline V gene has CDR1 MNHNS and CDR2 SASEGT. Trimming stripped 9 bases from V and 2 bases from J, with 16 bases between. CDR3 amino acids: CASPRLDLNTGELFF. As DNA, the CDR3 is TGTGCCAGTCCACGGCTTGATTTAAACACCGGGGAGCTGTTTTTT.

This clone was seen once. The gene calls are TRBV6-1 and TRBJ2-1; a possible D gene is TRBD1 (5 bases). This CDR3 region has 15 residues. Germline CDR1 is MNHNS and CDR2 is SASEGT. Between the trimmed V and J ends, which lost 3 bases and 0 bases, there was a span of 9 bases. CDR3 protein: CASSELRGSYNEQFF. CDR3 DNA: TGTGCCAGCAGTGAGCTAAGGGGCTCCTACAATGAGCAGTTCTTC.

The genes are TRBV18 and TRBJ2-2, with 10 positions matching TRBD1. CDR3 length: 17 amino acids. Trimming took 3 bases from V and 2 from J; bases not matched to a gene: 6. From germline, CDR1 is KGHSH and CDR2 LQKENI. The CDR3 bases are TGTGCCAGCTCACCCCGGGACAGGGGCCTTAACACCGGGGAGCTGTTTTTT. Amino acid sequence: CASSPRDRGLNTGELFF.

This rearrangement joins TRBV4-1 to TRBJ2-1, with D uncertain. Germline V gives CDR1 MGHRA, CDR2 YSYEKL. CDR3 length: 13 residues. Trimming left V 5 bases short and J 4 bases short, with 9 bases between. For the CDR3, the DNA is TGCGCCAGCAGCTCAAATAGGTACAATGAGCAGTTCTTC. Translation: CASSSNRYNEQFF.

The V gene is TRBV6-6, the J gene TRBJ1-1, with unresolved D. Trimming took off 4 bases at V and 6 bases at J, with 18 bases between the two ends. This CDR3 has 15 amino acids. Germline loops: CDR1 MNHNY, CDR2 SVGAGI (reference sequence). For the CDR3, the DNA is TGTGCCAGCAGTTTGTCCCCCCTTGTGGGATCTGAAGCTTTCTTT. Residues: CASSLSPLVGSEAFF.

V is TRBV18 and J is TRBJ2-5; 8 bases map to TRBD2. The germline V gene encodes CDR1 KGHSH and CDR2 LQKENI. The CDR3 totals 13 residues. V lost 5 bases, J lost 2 bases, and 1 base stayed unmatched. CDR3 loop: CASSSGGQETQYF. In nucleotides, the CDR3 is TGTGCCAGCTCAAGCGGGGGACAAGAGACCCAGTACTTC.

The gene calls are TRBV7-7 and TRBJ2-5; no clear D gene. Germline V gene data show CDR1 as SSHAT and CDR2 as FNYEAQ (reference sequence). The CDR3 runs 13 residues. V was pared by 0 bases and J by 4 bases, with 6 bases between. The CDR3 sequence: CASSLALGETQYF. The CDR3 nucleotides are TGTGCCAGCAGCTTAGCGTTGGGAGAGACCCAGTACTTC.

J is TRBJ1-4 and V is TRBV9; 9 bases line up with TRBD1. Germline CDR1 is SGDLS and CDR2 is YYNGEE. V dropped 4 bases and J dropped 8; count of bases not matched to a gene: 6. This CDR3 has 14 residues. The CDR3 DNA reads TGTGCCAGCAGCCTGGGACAGGGCGTAGAAAAACTGTTTTTT. It is translated as CASSLGQGVEKLFF.

The chain has TRBV7-9 and TRBJ2-7; no firm D call. Trimming left V 5 bases short and J 5 bases short, with 7 bases between. Germline CDR1 reads SEHNR; CDR2 reads FQNEAQ (reference sequence). The CDR3 loop spans 11 amino acids. The CDR3 DNA sequence: TGTGCCAGCAGCCCACGGGACGAGCAGTACTTC. It is translated as CASSPRDEQYF.

V gene TRBV25-1 combines with J gene TRBJ2-3; 7 positions agree with TRBD2. The V gene end was trimmed by 5 bases and the J gene end by 0 bases; junction bases not matched to a gene: 2. Germline V gives CDR1 MGHDK, CDR2 SYGVNS. The CDR3 loop spans 14 amino acids. The CDR3 sequence is CASSLTSSTDTQYF. The CDR3 DNA reads TGTGCCAGCAGTTTGACTAGCAGCACAGATACGCAGTATTTT.

The chain has TRBV7-9 and TRBJ2-2; 8 nucleotides line up with TRBD1. This CDR3 has 16 amino acids. Germline V CDR1 and CDR2: SEHNR, FQNEAQ (reference sequence). V was pared by 1 base and J by 1 base, with 2 bases of the junction left unmatched. CDR3 sequence: CASSLGGTGNTGELFF. The CDR3 bases are TGTGCCAGCAGCTTAGGCGGGACAGGGAACACCGGGGAGCTGTTTTTT.

The J gene is TRBJ1-1, the V gene TRBV5-1; unclear D gene. V lost 1 base, J lost 1 base, and 11 bases lay in between. The CDR3 runs to 15 residues. Germline assignment: CDR1 SGHRS and CDR2 YFSETQ. The CDR3 DNA reads TGCGCCAGCAGCTTGCATGGGGTGGGGAACACTGAAGCTTTCTTT. This sequence encodes CASSLHGVGNTEAFF.

The rearrangement uses TRBV4-1 and TRBJ1-5, with no clear D. The germline gives CDR1 MGHRA, CDR2 YSYEKL. Trimming left V 1 base short and J 0 bases short, with 7 bases between. This CDR3 region has 15 residues. The CDR3 bases are TGCGCCAGCAGCCAAGTATCTTATAGCAATCAGCCCCAGCATTTT. Amino acid sequence: CASSQVSYSNQPQHF.

CDR3 loop: CASSQAKTGGVRNEQFF. The DNA of the CDR3 is TGTGCCAGCAGCCAAGCCAAGACAGGGGGCGTAAGGAATGAGCAGTTCTTC. The rearrangement uses TRBV14 and TRBJ2-1, with 10 bases matching TRBD1. The J segment lost 7 bases and the V segment lost 1 base, leaving 10 bases of the junction unmatched. Germline CDR1 is SGHDN and CDR2 is FVKESK. The CDR3 sequence is 17 residues long.

The chain couples TRBV19 to TRBJ2-1; 9 nucleotides agree with TRBD1. CDR1 is LNHDA and CDR2 is SQIVND in the germline V gene (reference sequence). The CDR3 runs to 16 residues. The ends lost 4 bases at V and 8 bases at J; junction bases unmatched: 12. The CDR3, as DNA: TGTGCCAGTAGTACCTCCGGGACAGGGCCATGGGATGAGCAGTTCTTC. Its protein is CASSTSGTGPWDEQFF.

The chain employs TRBV5-4 and TRBJ2-5; 7 nucleotides match TRBD1. CDR1 SGHNT and CDR2 YYREEE come from the germline V gene (reference sequence). The length of the CDR3 is 15 residues. Trimming took 4 bases from V and 2 from J; bases not matched to a gene: 8. The CDR3: CASSLDRVEQETQYF. For the CDR3, the DNA is TGTGCCAGCAGCCTCGACAGGGTCGAACAAGAGACCCAGTACTTC.

V and J are TRBV4-2 and TRBJ2-3; 8 bases fit TRBD2. The CDR3 covers 20 residues. CDR1 and CDR2 from the germline V gene are LGHNA and YNFKEQ. The V gene end was trimmed by 0 bases and the J gene end by 1 base; junction bases not matched to a gene: 15. CDR3: CASSQDRRLAGLGGTDTQYF. The CDR3 DNA is TGTGCCAGCAGCCAAGATCGGCGGCTAGCGGGCCTCGGGGGCACAGATACGCAGTATTTT.

This clone has just one count. In DNA form, the CDR3 reads TGTGCCTGGAGTGTAGACGGCTACGAGCAGTACTTC. It is translated as CAWSVDGYEQYF. The J gene is TRBJ2-7, the V gene TRBV30; D is ambiguous. The germline V gene encodes CDR1 GTSNPN and CDR2 SVGIG (reference sequence). This CDR3 contains 12 residues. V lost 0 bases and J lost 3, with 6 bases in between.

The CDR3 nucleotides are TGTGCCAGCAGCGCCTCGGGGACTAGCGGACAAAATGAGCAGTTCTTC. It is translated as CASSASGTSGQNEQFF. The rearrangement joins TRBV5-4 to TRBJ2-1; TRBD2 matches at 11 bases. There are 16 residues in the CDR3. Germline loops: CDR1 SGHNT, CDR2 YYREEE (reference sequence). The ends lost 4 bases at V and 7 bases at J; junction bases unmatched: 10.

V usage is TRBV11-1 and J usage is TRBJ2-3; no firm D call. The V end was cut by 1 base, the J end by 1 base, with 6 bases between. The CDR3 consists of 14 residues. Per the germline V gene, CDR1 is SGHAT and CDR2 is FQDESV (reference sequence). CDR3 in DNA: TGTGCCAGCAGCTTAGTTCAGGGCACAGATACGCAGTATTTT. Protein: CASSLVQGTDTQYF.

The chain has TRBV7-8 and TRBJ1-5, with D possibly matching TRBD1 (5 bases). This CDR3 region has 13 residues. Germline CDR1 is SGHVS and CDR2 is FQNEAQ. V was clipped by 5 bases and J by 7 bases, with 12 bases between them. CDR3 loop: CASSQEWGQPQHF. The CDR3 DNA reads as TGTGCCAGCAGCCAGGAGTGGGGGCAGCCCCAGCATTTT.

The rearrangement joins TRBV5-4 to TRBJ1-2, with 10 bases that match TRBD1. This CDR3 has 14 residues. Germline loops: CDR1 SGHNT, CDR2 YYREEE (reference sequence). J was trimmed by 14 bases and V by 1 base; bases with no gene match: 11. The CDR3 region is CASSLKTGGAQKTF. In nucleotides, the CDR3 is TGTGCCAGCAGCTTGAAGACAGGGGGCGCGCAAAAGACCTTC.

The chain links TRBV7-9 to TRBJ1-4; D is uncertain. The germline V gene has CDR1 SEHNR and CDR2 FQNEAQ (reference sequence). The V gene lost 7 bases and the J gene lost 7 bases, with 13 bases spanning the gap. The CDR3 has 13 amino acids. This chain's CDR3 is CASIRGVGEKLFF. The CDR3 DNA is TGTGCCAGCATCCGGGGAGTAGGTGAAAAACTGTTTTTT.

The V call is TRBV30, the J call TRBJ2-2, with D possibly TRBD1 on 6 matching bases. This CDR3 region has 13 residues. V lost 4 bases to trimming and J lost 4 bases, with 10 bases between them. The germline V gene encodes CDR1 GTSNPN and CDR2 SVGIG (reference sequence). The DNA for the CDR3 is TGTGCCTGGACTGGACAGCTCACCGGGGAGCTGTTTTTT. Translating gives CAWTGQLTGELFF.

This chain uses TRBV19 with TRBJ1-3; 11 positions match TRBD1. V was clipped by 5 bases and J by 4 bases; unmatched bases: 7. This CDR3 has 16 amino acids. Germline lookup yields CDR1 LNHDA and CDR2 SQIVND (reference sequence). The CDR3: CASSPGQGAGGNTIYF. The CDR3 region has the DNA TGTGCCAGTAGTCCAGGACAGGGGGCCGGAGGAAACACCATATATTTT.